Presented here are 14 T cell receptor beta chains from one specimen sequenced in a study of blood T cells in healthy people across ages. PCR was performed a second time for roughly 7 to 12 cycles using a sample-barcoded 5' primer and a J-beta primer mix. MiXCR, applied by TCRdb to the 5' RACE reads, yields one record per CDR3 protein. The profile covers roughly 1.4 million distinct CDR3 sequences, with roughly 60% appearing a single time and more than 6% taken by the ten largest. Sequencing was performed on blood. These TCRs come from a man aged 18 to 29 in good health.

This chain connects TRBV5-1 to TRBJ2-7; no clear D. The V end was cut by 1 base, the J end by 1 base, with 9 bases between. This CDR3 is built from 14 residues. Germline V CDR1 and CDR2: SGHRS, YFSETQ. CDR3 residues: CASSLFGRSYEQYF. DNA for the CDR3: TGCGCCAGCAGCTTGTTCGGCAGGTCCTACGAGCAGTACTTC.

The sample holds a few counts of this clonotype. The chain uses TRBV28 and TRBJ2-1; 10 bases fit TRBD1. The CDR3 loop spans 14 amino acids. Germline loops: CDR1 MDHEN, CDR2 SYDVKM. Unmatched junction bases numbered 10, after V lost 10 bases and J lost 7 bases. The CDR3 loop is CATSPGQGLNEQFF. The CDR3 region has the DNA TGTGCCACTTCACCGGGACAGGGGTTGAATGAGCAGTTCTTC.

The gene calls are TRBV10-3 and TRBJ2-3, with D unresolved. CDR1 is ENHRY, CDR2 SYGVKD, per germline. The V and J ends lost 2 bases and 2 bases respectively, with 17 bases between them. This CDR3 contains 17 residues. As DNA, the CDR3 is TGTGCCATCAGTGAGAAAGGGCCGTCTCTCCTCACAGATACGCAGTATTTT. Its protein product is CAISEKGPSLLTDTQYF.

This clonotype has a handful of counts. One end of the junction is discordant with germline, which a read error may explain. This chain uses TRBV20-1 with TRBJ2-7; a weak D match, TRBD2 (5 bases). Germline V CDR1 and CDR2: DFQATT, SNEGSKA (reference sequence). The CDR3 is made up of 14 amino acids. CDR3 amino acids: CSAGDKGLTYEQYF. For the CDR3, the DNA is TGCAGTGCTGGAGACAAAGGACTTACCTACGAGCAGTACTTC.

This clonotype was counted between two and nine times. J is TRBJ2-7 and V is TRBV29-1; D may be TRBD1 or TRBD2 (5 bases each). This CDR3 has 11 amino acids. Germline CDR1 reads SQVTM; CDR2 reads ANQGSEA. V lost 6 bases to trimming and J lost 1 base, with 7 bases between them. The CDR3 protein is CSVGVSYEQYF. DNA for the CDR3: TGCAGCGTGGGGGTGTCCTACGAGCAGTACTTC.

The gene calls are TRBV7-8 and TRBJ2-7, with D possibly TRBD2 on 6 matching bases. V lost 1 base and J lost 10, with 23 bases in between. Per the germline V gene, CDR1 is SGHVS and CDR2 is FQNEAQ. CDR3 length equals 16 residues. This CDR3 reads CASSLVAERDLWSQYF. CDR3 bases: TGTGCCAGCAGCTTAGTTGCGGAGAGGGACTTGTGGTCCCAGTACTTC.

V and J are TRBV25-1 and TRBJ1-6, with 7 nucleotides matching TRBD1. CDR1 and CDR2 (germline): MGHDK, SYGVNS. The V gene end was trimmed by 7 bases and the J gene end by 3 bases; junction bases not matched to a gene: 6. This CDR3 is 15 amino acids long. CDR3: CASTDRDGYNSPLHF. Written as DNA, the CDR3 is TGTGCCAGCACCGACAGGGACGGCTATAATTCACCCCTCCACTTT.

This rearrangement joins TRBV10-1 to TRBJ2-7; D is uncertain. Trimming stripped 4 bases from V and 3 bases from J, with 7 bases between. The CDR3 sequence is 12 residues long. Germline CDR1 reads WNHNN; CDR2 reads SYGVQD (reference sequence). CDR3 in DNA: TGCGCCAGCAGTGGGACCTACTACGAGCAGTACTTC. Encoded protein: CASSGTYYEQYF.

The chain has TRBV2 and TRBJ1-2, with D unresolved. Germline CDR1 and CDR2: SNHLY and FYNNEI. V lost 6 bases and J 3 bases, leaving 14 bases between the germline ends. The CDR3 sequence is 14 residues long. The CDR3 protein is CASSAESGHYGYTF. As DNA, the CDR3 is TGTGCCAGCAGCGCCGAGTCTGGCCACTATGGCTACACCTTC. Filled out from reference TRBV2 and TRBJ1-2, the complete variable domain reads EPEVTQTPSHQVTQMGQEVILRCVPISNHLYFYWYRQILGQKVEFLVSFYNNEISEKSEIFDDQFSVERPDGSNFTLKIRSTKLEDSAMYFCASSAESGHYGYTFGSGTRLTVV.

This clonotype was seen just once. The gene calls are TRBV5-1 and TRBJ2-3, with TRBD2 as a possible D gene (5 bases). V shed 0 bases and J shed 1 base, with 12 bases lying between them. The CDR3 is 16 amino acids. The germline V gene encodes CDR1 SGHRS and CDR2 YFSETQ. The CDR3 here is CASSLAVGSGTDTQYF. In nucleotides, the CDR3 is TGCGCCAGCAGCTTGGCCGTTGGTAGCGGCACAGATACGCAGTATTTT.

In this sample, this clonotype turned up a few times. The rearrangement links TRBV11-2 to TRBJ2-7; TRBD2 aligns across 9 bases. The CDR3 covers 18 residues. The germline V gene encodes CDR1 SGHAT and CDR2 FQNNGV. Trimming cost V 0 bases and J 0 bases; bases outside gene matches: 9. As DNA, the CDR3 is TGTGCCAGCAGCTTAGATCTAGGGTTTAGCGGGAGCTCCTACGAGCAGTACTTC. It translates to CASSLDLGFSGSSYEQYF.

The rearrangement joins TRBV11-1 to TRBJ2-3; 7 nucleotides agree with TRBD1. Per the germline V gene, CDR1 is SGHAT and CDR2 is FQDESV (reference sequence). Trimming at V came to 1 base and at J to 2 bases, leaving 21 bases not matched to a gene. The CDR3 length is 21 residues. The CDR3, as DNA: TGTGCCAGCAGCTTAGGTTCGAGGTATTCGTGGGGACAGCCACACACAGATACGCAGTATTTT. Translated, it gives CASSLGSRYSWGQPHTDTQYF.

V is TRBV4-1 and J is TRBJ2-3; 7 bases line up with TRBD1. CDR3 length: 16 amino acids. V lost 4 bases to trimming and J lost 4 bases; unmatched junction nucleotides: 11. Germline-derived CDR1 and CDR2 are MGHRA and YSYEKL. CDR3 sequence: CASSPTGVNGADTQYF. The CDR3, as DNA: TGCGCCAGCAGCCCCACAGGGGTGAATGGGGCAGATACGCAGTATTTT.

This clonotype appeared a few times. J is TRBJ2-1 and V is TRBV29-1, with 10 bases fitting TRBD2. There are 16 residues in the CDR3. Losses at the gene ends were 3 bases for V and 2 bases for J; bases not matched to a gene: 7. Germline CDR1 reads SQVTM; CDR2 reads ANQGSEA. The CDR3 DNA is TGCAGCGTTGAGTTAGCGGGAGGATTCGCCTACAATGAGCAGTTCTTC. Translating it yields CSVELAGGFAYNEQFF.